What follows are 18 T cell receptor beta chains derived from one specimen sequenced in a study of T cells in women clearing cervical HPV infection. Produced via immunoSEQ multiplex PCR; TCRdb's table is partial and in-frame only. The sample data list nearly 20,000 clones. Sequencing input: blood buffy coat. The receptor source for this set is a woman between 18 and 70 years old with a cervical HPV16 infection that either progressed to CIN3+ or cleared (not recorded which).

A note on this clone: The read ends 3 residues early relative to the CDR3; the germline J gene fills the gap. The chain employs TRBV6-1 and TRBJ2-2; TRBD1 aligns across 7 bases. The CDR3 consists of 16 residues. Unmatched junction bases numbered 11, after V lost 4 bases and J lost 6 bases. In germline, CDR1 is MNHNS, CDR2 SASEGT. The CDR3 sequence: CASSGYRGGPPGELFF. The sequenced part of the CDR3 DNA is TGTGCCAGCAGTGGTTACAGGGGTGGCCCCCCCGGGGAG.

With regard to this clone: The read stops 3 residues short of the end of the CDR3; the missing end is completed from the germline J gene. V gene TRBV2 combines with J gene TRBJ1-1; 8 bases are a match to TRBD1. V dropped 5 bases and J dropped 4; count of bases not matched to a gene: 6. Germline V gives CDR1 SNHLY, CDR2 FYNNEI. This CDR3 is 14 amino acids long. The CDR3 bases that were read are TGTGCCAGCAGTTCTGAGACAGGGGCCACTGAA. Its protein is CASSSETGATE. From start to end, the CDR3 is CASSSETGATEAFF.

Turning to this clone: Coverage ceases 3 residues before the CDR3 finishes, and the germline J gene fills in the end. The J gene is TRBJ2-2, the V gene TRBV5-1, with D maybe TRBD2 (6 bases). CDR1 SGHRS and CDR2 YFSETQ come from the germline V gene. V was shortened by 7 bases and J by 1 base, with 17 bases between the two germline ends. The CDR3 is made up of 16 amino acids. The sequenced part of the CDR3 DNA is TGCGCCAGCGCCTCGAGTACTAGCCTGAACACCGGGGAG. Protein product: CASASSTSLNTGE. The full CDR3 is CASASSTSLNTGELFF.

Regarding this clone: The read ends 3 residues before the CDR3 terminus; that terminus is restored from the germline J gene. V and J are TRBV19 and TRBJ2-1, with 13 bases fitting TRBD2. Looked up from germline, CDR1 is LNHDA and CDR2 is SQIVND (reference sequence). The CDR3 length is 17 residues. The trim removed 6 bases at V and 7 bases at J, leaving 12 bases unmatched. Here the CDR3 reads CASRGTSGGALVNEQFF. The covered CDR3 bases are TGTGCCAGTAGGGGAACTAGCGGGGGGGCCTTGGTGAATGAG.

Concerning this clone: The CDR3 end lies 3 residues beyond the end of the read and is filled in from the germline J gene. This sequence joins TRBV5-4 and TRBJ1-3; possible D gene TRBD1, 5 bases. This CDR3 has 14 residues. V was clipped by 5 bases and J by 2 bases, with 11 bases between them. Germline loops: CDR1 SGHNT, CDR2 YYREEE (reference sequence). The DNA read from the CDR3 is TGTGCCAGCAGGATGTGGGGGGCTGGAAACACC. It is translated as CASRMWGAGNT. The full CDR3 sequence reads CASRMWGAGNTIYF.

As regards this clone: The CDR3 extends 3 residues past the end of the read, so its final part is completed from the germline J gene. The rearrangement uses TRBV20-1 and TRBJ2-3; TRBD2 aligns across 11 bases. The germline V gene encodes CDR1 DFQATT and CDR2 SNEGSKA (reference sequence). V lost 4 bases to trimming and J lost 5 bases; unmatched junction nucleotides: 5. This CDR3 has 14 residues. The CDR3 DNA, read in part, is TGCAGTGCTAAAGGACTAGCGGGCGAAGATACG. Its protein product is CSAKGLAGEDT. The full-length CDR3 reads as CSAKGLAGEDTQYF.

As for this clone: The CDR3 end lies 3 residues beyond the end of the read and is filled in from the germline J gene. The chain has TRBV5-1 and TRBJ2-3; TRBD2 aligns across 15 bases. V was pared by 4 bases and J by 6 bases, with 12 bases of the junction left unmatched. In germline, CDR1 is SGHRS, CDR2 YFSETQ. The CDR3 covers 18 residues. The sequenced CDR3 bases are TGCGCCAGCAGCCCACGAAGGACTAGCGGGGGGGCGGGGGATACG. Residues: CASSPRRTSGGAGDT. The full CDR3 is CASSPRRTSGGAGDTQYF.

Notes on this clone: The read comes to an end 3 residues before the CDR3 does, leaving the germline J gene to fill in the end. The rearrangement uses TRBV6-4 and TRBJ2-3; TRBD2 might be the D (5 bases). The germline CDR1 and CDR2 sequences are MRHNA and SNTAGT. The CDR3 consists of 15 residues. The ends were cut back, 4 bases at V and 4 bases at J, with 15 bases in the middle. CDR3 DNA (partial): TGTGCCAGCAGTGTCGAGTCGAGGGCATCAGATACG. Protein sequence: CASSVESRASDT. In full, the CDR3 is CASSVESRASDTQYF.

About this clone: Read data end 3 residues before the CDR3 end; the end is taken from the germline J gene. The gene calls are TRBV19 and TRBJ1-5; a weak D match, TRBD1 (5 bases). Germline CDR1 LNHDA, CDR2 SQIVND (reference sequence). Trimming left V 3 bases short and J 2 bases short, with 17 bases between. The CDR3 totals 17 residues. The sequenced part of the CDR3 DNA is TGTGCCAGTAGTATTGGAACGGGGGATCGGGGCAATCAGCCC. Its protein product is CASSIGTGDRGNQP. The full CDR3 reads CASSIGTGDRGNQPQHF.

About this clone: The CDR3 end lies 3 residues beyond the end of the read and is filled in from the germline J gene. The V and J genes are TRBV2 and TRBJ2-1, with D uncertain. V lost 3 bases and J lost 5, with 5 bases in between. Germline V gives CDR1 SNHLY, CDR2 FYNNEI. The CDR3 extends over 12 amino acids. The sequenced part of the CDR3 DNA is TGTGCCAGCAGTGACCCGGACAATGAG. It encodes CASSDPDNE. The CDR3 reads in full as CASSDPDNEQFF. The variable domain in full, with the rest retrieved from reference TRBV2 and TRBJ2-1, is EPEVTQTPSHQVTQMGQEVILRCVPISNHLYFYWYRQILGQKVEFLVSFYNNEISEKSEIFDDQFSVERPDGSNFTLKIRSTKLEDSAMYFCASSDPDNEQFFGPGTRLTVL.

A remark on this clone: The sequenced fragment ends 3 residues before the CDR3 boundary, so the rest is inferred from the germline J gene. The chain employs TRBV7-9 and TRBJ2-2; D might be TRBD1 (5 bases). The ends were cut back, 4 bases at V and 6 bases at J, with 12 bases in the middle. Per germline, CDR1 SEHNR and CDR2 FQNEAQ (reference sequence). The CDR3 sequence is 14 residues long. The CDR3 DNA, read in part, is TGTGCCAGCAGCTATGACAGCACGGCCGGGGAG. Residues: CASSYDSTAGE. The full CDR3 sequence reads CASSYDSTAGELFF.

Comments on this clone: The observed sequence ends 3 residues before the CDR3 terminus, with the missing tail filled in from the germline J gene. The chain uses TRBV28 and TRBJ1-2; 7 nucleotides align to TRBD1. Germline V CDR1 and CDR2: MDHEN, SYDVKM. The CDR3 covers 13 residues. Partial CDR3 DNA: TGTGCCAGCACCCGGGACAGTATTGAGGGC. Residues: CASTRDSIEG. The CDR3 as a whole reads CASTRDSIEGYTF.

Notes on this clone: The CDR3 end is not reached by the read, which stops 3 residues before it; the germline J gene fills it in. The V call is TRBV19, the J call TRBJ1-3; TRBD1 matches at 9 bases. Losses at the gene ends were 5 bases for V and 5 bases for J; bases not matched to a gene: 10. The CDR3 has 16 residues. Germline CDR1 is LNHDA and CDR2 is SQIVND (reference sequence). CDR3: CASSDRTGAVRNTIYF. CDR3 bases read: TGTGCCAGTAGTGACCGGACAGGGGCCGTAAGAAACACC. The full variable domain, its missing parts supplied by reference TRBV19 and TRBJ1-3, is DGGITQSPKYLFRKEGQNVTLSCEQNLNHDAMYWYRQDPGQGLRLIYYSQIVNDFQKGDIAEGYSVSREKKESFPLTVTSAQKNPTAFYLCASSDRTGAVRNTIYFGEGSWLTVV.

About this clone: The CDR3 goes on 3 residues after the read ends, and that part is filled in from the germline J gene. The chain couples TRBV6-2 or TRBV6-3 to TRBJ2-7; D is possibly TRBD2 (6 bases). Trimming took 4 bases from V and 5 from J, leaving 15 bases between them. Germline V gene data show CDR1 as MNHEY and CDR2 as SVGEGT. CDR3 length: 14 residues. The CDR3 protein is CASSSGREVHEQYF. Incomplete CDR3 DNA: TGTGCCAGCAGTTCGGGCAGGGAGGTCCACGAG.

Remarks on this clone: The CDR3 is cut off 3 residues early in the read; its end comes from the germline J gene. V usage is TRBV7-8 and J usage is TRBJ1-1; 8 positions match TRBD1. V lost 5 bases, J lost 0 bases, and 5 bases stayed unmatched. Germline lookup yields CDR1 SGHVS and CDR2 FQNEAQ. The CDR3 consists of 15 residues. This CDR3 reads CASSQNRGVNTEAFF. Incomplete CDR3 DNA: TGTGCCAGCAGCCAAAACAGGGGGGTGAACACTGAA.

Worth noting for this clone: The CDR3 end falls 3 residues outside the read, so it is completed with the germline J gene. This sequence joins TRBV10-2 and TRBJ1-5, with 12 bases matching TRBD1. The CDR3 is 15 amino acids. Germline CDR1 and CDR2: WSHSY and SAAADI. The ends lost 6 bases at V and 6 bases at J; junction bases unmatched: 6. The part of the CDR3 DNA that was read is TGCGCCAGCAGAGCGGGACAGGGGGCACCTCAGCCC. Translated: CASRAGQGAPQP. The entire CDR3 reads CASRAGQGAPQPQHF.

A remark on this clone: The CDR3 extends 3 residues past the end of the read, so its final part is completed from the germline J gene. The chain couples TRBV7-9 to TRBJ2-1; TRBD1 aligns across 8 bases. The CDR3 runs 15 residues. Germline V lookup: CDR1 SEHNR, CDR2 FQNEAQ (reference sequence). J gave up 6 bases and V 5 bases, and 9 bases lay outside the gene matches. Partial CDR3 DNA: TGTGCCAGCAGCCGGCGGCAGGGGGCGCGCAATGAG. Its translation: CASSRRQGARNE. The entire CDR3 protein is CASSRRQGARNEQFF. The variable domain in full, with the rest retrieved from reference TRBV7-9 and TRBJ2-1, is DTGVSQNPRHKITKRGQNVTFRCDPISEHNRLYWYRQTLGQGPEFLTYFQNEAQLEKSRLLSDRFSAERPKGSFSTLEIQRTEQGDSAMYLCASSRRQGARNEQFFGPGTRLTVL.

Remarks on this clone: The CDR3 end falls 3 residues outside the read, so it is completed with the germline J gene. The rearrangement joins TRBV29-1 to TRBJ1-4, with no clear D. The CDR3 has 13 residues. Trimming stripped 1 base from V and 7 bases from J, with 10 bases between. The V gene's germline CDR1 is SQVTM and CDR2 ANQGSEA. Incomplete CDR3 DNA: TGCAGCGTTGAAGTGCCAGCGCCTGAAAAA. As protein: CSVEVPAPEK. The full CDR3 sequence reads CSVEVPAPEKLFF.